The 9 T cell receptor beta chains in this list originate from one sample, sequenced in a study of cytomegalovirus exposure and HLA in healthy donors. The PCR was carried out with 60 Vbeta primers and 13 Jbeta primers. The data were produced by immunoSEQ multiplex PCR, yet TCRdb's version contains in-frame clones alone and is incomplete. The sample lists about 130,000 clones, 82% seen once, with 2.7% in the top ten. The sample comprised PBMCs. The receptors were gathered from a boy younger than 10 in good health and CMV-seronegative.

The chain links TRBV19 to TRBJ1-2, with 9 bases identical to TRBD1. The germline V gene has CDR1 LNHDA and CDR2 SQIVND (reference sequence). This CDR3 has 15 residues. Unmatched junction bases numbered 6, after V lost 7 bases and J lost 0 bases. The CDR3 nucleotides read TGTGCCAGTATTAATAACAGGGGGCCTAACTATGGCTACACCTTC. It is translated as CASINNRGPNYGYTF.

The chain employs TRBV30 and TRBJ2-7; perhaps TRBD2 as D (6 bases). The CDR3 contains 12 residues. CDR1 and CDR2 from the germline V gene are GTSNPN and SVGIG (reference sequence). The V gene lost 4 bases and the J gene lost 2 bases, with 9 bases spanning the gap. The CDR3 DNA reads TGTGCCTGGACGGAGGGCACCTACGAGCAGTACTTC. Protein sequence: CAWTEGTYEQYF. Together with reference TRBV30 and TRBJ2-7, the CDR3 gives the full variable domain: SQTIHQWPATLVQPVGSPLSLECTVEGTSNPNLYWYRQAAGRGLQLLFYSVGIGQISSEVPQNLSASRPQDRQFILSSKKLLLSDSGFYLCAWTEGTYEQYFGPGTRLTVT.

The chain has TRBV19 and TRBJ1-5, with D possibly matching TRBD1 (6 bases). V lost 6 bases and J lost 3, with 12 bases in between. There are 14 residues in the CDR3. The V gene's germline CDR1 is LNHDA and CDR2 SQIVND (reference sequence). In nucleotides, the CDR3 is TGTGCCAGTAGGATGACAGGTAACAATCAGCCCCAGCATTTT. The encoded protein is CASRMTGNNQPQHF.

V usage is TRBV2 and J usage is TRBJ2-2; 7 bases agree with TRBD1. This CDR3 spans 19 amino acids. In germline, CDR1 is SNHLY, CDR2 FYNNEI. Trimming took 8 bases from V and 5 from J; bases not matched to a gene: 23. As DNA, the CDR3 is TGTGCCAGCCACGCCGGGACAGCCGATAACGCACCCCTGACCGGGGAGCTGTTTTTT. This encodes CASHAGTADNAPLTGELFF.

This chain connects TRBV27 to TRBJ2-1; D is possibly TRBD2 (5 bases). Between the trimmed V and J ends, which lost 5 bases and 3 bases, there was a span of 8 bases. In germline, CDR1 is MNHEY, CDR2 SMNVEV (reference sequence). The CDR3 length is 13 residues. The chain's CDR3 is CASSLRDYNEQFF. Written as DNA, the CDR3 is TGTGCCAGCAGTCTCCGGGACTACAATGAGCAGTTCTTC.

This CDR3 reads CASSGDRFSSYEQYF. The DNA for the CDR3 is TGTGCCAGCAGTGGGGACAGGTTTAGCTCCTACGAGCAGTACTTC. The chain combines TRBV2 with TRBJ2-7; 8 positions match TRBD1. The V gene's germline CDR1 is SNHLY and CDR2 FYNNEI. This CDR3 has 15 residues. V was clipped by 4 bases and J by 0 bases; unmatched bases: 5.

The rearrangement uses TRBV6-1 and TRBJ2-7, with D perhaps TRBD2 (5 bases). The CDR3 loop spans 13 amino acids. V lost 1 base and J 7 bases, leaving 11 bases between the germline ends. Germline assignment: CDR1 MNHNS and CDR2 SASEGT. The chain's CDR3 is CASSEGSVGEQYF. DNA for the CDR3: TGTGCCAGCAGTGAAGGTAGCGTCGGAGAGCAGTACTTC.

The chain recombines TRBV18 with TRBJ2-1, with TRBD2 identical over 9 bases. The CDR3 is made up of 17 amino acids. Germline V gene lookup returns CDR1 KGHSH and CDR2 LQKENI. The V and J ends lost 1 base and 0 bases, in that order; junction bases with no gene match: 4. CDR3 DNA sequence: TGTGCCAGCTCACCACATGAGCGGGGGGCCTCCTACAATGAGCAGTTCTTC. Translation gives CASSPHERGASYNEQFF.

This clone has a single count. This chain joins TRBV20-1 and TRBJ1-3, with D unresolved. This CDR3 has 11 amino acids. The germline V and J ends were trimmed by 0 bases and 8 bases, with 5 bases remaining between them. Germline assignment: CDR1 DFQATT and CDR2 SNEGSKA (reference sequence). This CDR3 reads CSARDSYTIYF. In DNA form, the CDR3 reads TGCAGTGCTAGAGATAGCTACACCATATATTTT.